Below, one T cell receptor beta chain is given with its context. V lost 0 bases to trimming and J lost 5 bases, with 5 bases between them. Per the germline V gene, CDR1 is SGHTA and CDR2 is FQGNSA. The CDR3 totals 13 residues. This table comes from immunoSEQ multiplex PCR, and its TCRdb copy is limited to in-frame clones, with some not included. The sample records 60,000 to 65,000 clones, roughly 80% being singletons. These data originate in a study of blood T cell repertoires in COVID-19. At the level of the study: In each case, the material was cDNA or gDNA derived from T cells, B-cell-depleted T cells, or PBMCs.

The V call is TRBV7-2, the J call TRBJ2-1; weak D call: TRBD1 (5 bases). Material: peripheral blood. The clonotype originates from a man aged 55 to 69 with acute or convalescent COVID-19. CDR3 region: CASSLARDNEQFF. CDR3 bases: TGTGCCAGCAGCTTAGCCAGGGACAATGAGCAGTTCTTC. The full variable domain, its missing parts supplied by reference TRBV7-2 and TRBJ2-1, is GAGVSQSPSNKVTEKGKDVELRCDPISGHTALYWYRQSLGQGLEFLIYFQGNSAPDKSGLPSDRFSAERTGGSVSTLTIQRTQQEDSAVYLCASSLARDNEQFFGPGTRLTVL.